The 32 T cell receptor beta chains below come from one sample, sequenced in a study of T cells in Graves' hyperthyroidism and ophthalmopathy. Amplification yielded TCR beta CDR3 regions, with RNA transcripts as the source. HTBI primers were used for first-round RT-PCR of the TCR CDR3. MiXCR was run by TCRdb on the multiplex PCR reads, yielding one entry per CDR3 protein. This table has around 250,000 distinct CDR3 sequences, roughly 15% appearing once. Material: blood. The receptors derive from a woman in her thirties or forties with Graves' hyperthyroidism that later progressed to Graves' ophthalmopathy.

The chain recombines TRBV27 with TRBJ2-3; 9 bases are shared with TRBD2. Trimming took 0 bases from V and 3 from J; bases not matched to a gene: 7. The CDR3 spans 17 residues. The germline V gene has CDR1 MNHEY and CDR2 SMNVEV (reference sequence). For the CDR3, the DNA is TGTGCCAGCAGTTTATCAAGGCCGGGACTAGCAACAGATACGCAGTATTTT. This translates into CASSLSRPGLATDTQYF.

This clonotype showed up many times. The V gene is TRBV10-3, the J gene TRBJ2-7; 7 bases map to TRBD2. V gave up 4 bases and J gave up 5 bases; unmatched junction bases: 11. Germline V gene lookup returns CDR1 ENHRY and CDR2 SYGVKD. This CDR3 has 15 residues. CDR3 sequence reads: CAISGTSVYGNEQYF. DNA of the CDR3: TGTGCCATCAGTGGAACTAGCGTATATGGGAACGAGCAGTACTTC.

This clonotype appeared many times. The V call is TRBV10-3, the J call TRBJ1-1; D unresolved. V lost 2 bases and J 7 bases, leaving 11 bases between the germline ends. Germline V CDR1 and CDR2: ENHRY, SYGVKD. The CDR3 has 13 amino acids. This CDR3 is CAISERDRVEAFF. The CDR3 nucleotides read TGTGCCATCAGTGAGAGAGATCGGGTTGAAGCTTTCTTT.

This clonotype was picked up many times. This chain uses TRBV27 with TRBJ2-1; TRBD1 is a possible D gene (5 bases). CDR1 is MNHEY, CDR2 SMNVEV, per germline (reference sequence). V lost 4 bases, J lost 10 bases, and 11 bases lay in between. This CDR3 is built from 12 residues. The CDR3 DNA is TGTGCCAGCAGTTCCAGGGTCGGGGAGCAGTTCTTC. Protein sequence: CASSSRVGEQFF.

In its sample, this clonotype was seen a few times. The V gene is TRBV14, the J gene TRBJ2-3; TRBD2 aligns across 9 bases. The CDR3 consists of 14 residues. Germline trimming cut 0 bases from V and 7 bases from J; bases unmatched to any gene: 2. From germline, CDR1 is SGHDN and CDR2 FVKESK. The CDR3 DNA reads as TGTGCCAGCAGCCAAGAAAGCGGGAGGAATACGCAGTATTTT. It yields the protein CASSQESGRNTQYF.

Concerning this clonotype: It may be a read error: a sequence one base away is much more abundant. The rearrangement uses TRBV9 and TRBJ1-5, with 7 positions matching TRBD1. The CDR3 has 14 amino acids. Trimming at V came to 3 bases and at J to 7 bases, leaving 7 bases not matched to a gene. Germline values: CDR1 SGDLS, CDR2 YYNGEE. CDR3 sequence reads: CASSDGGTDQPQHF. The CDR3 DNA follows: TGTGCCAGCAGCGATGGGGGGACAGACCAGCCCCAGCATTTT.

This clonotype was counted at least ten times. This rearrangement joins TRBV19 to TRBJ1-1, with TRBD1 matching 7 bases. Germline CDR1 LNHDA, CDR2 SQIVND (reference sequence). The CDR3 spans 16 residues. Trimming took 1 base from V and 6 from J; bases not matched to a gene: 11. CDR3 loop: CASSIARQGRLAEAFF. The CDR3 DNA reads TGTGCCAGTAGTATAGCCCGACAGGGACGTTTGGCTGAAGCTTTCTTT.

There are many counts of this clonotype. The rearrangement links TRBV20-1 to TRBJ1-2, with TRBD1 identical over 10 bases. The germline V gene has CDR1 DFQATT and CDR2 SNEGSKA (reference sequence). Trimming took 1 base from V and 4 from J; bases not matched to a gene: 6. There are 15 residues in the CDR3. CDR3 protein: CSARGGTGVVYGYTF. CDR3 in DNA: TGCAGTGCTAGAGGAGGGACAGGGGTAGTCTATGGCTACACCTTC.

The rearrangement joins TRBV28 to TRBJ2-7; 8 bases are a match to TRBD1. The CDR3 spans 15 residues. Trimming cost V 5 bases and J 5 bases; bases outside gene matches: 11. Germline values: CDR1 MDHEN, CDR2 SYDVKM. CDR3 nucleotides: TGTGCCAGCAGTCCCCCCGTCGAGACAGGGGACGAGCAGTACTTC. As protein: CASSPPVETGDEQYF.

The chain uses TRBV6-5 and TRBJ1-5; 9 bases are shared with TRBD1. Per germline, CDR1 MNHEY and CDR2 SVGAGI. V shed 6 bases and J 6 bases; nucleotides not matched to a gene: 6. This CDR3 is 14 amino acids long. The CDR3 region is CASRLGQGSQPQHF. CDR3 coding DNA: TGTGCCAGCAGACTCGGACAGGGGAGTCAGCCCCAGCATTTT.

This clonotype was counted a single time. CDR3 in DNA: TGTGCCAGCAGCTTGGGGACAGGGGGAGACACCATATATTTT. This encodes CASSLGTGGDTIYF. The rearrangement uses TRBV5-6 and TRBJ1-3; TRBD1 matches at 10 bases. The CDR3 loop spans 14 amino acids. Trimming at V came to 0 bases and at J to 8 bases, leaving 2 bases not matched to a gene. Germline assignment: CDR1 SGHDT and CDR2 YYEEEE.

This clonotype was found many times. V usage is TRBV18 and J usage is TRBJ2-7; 7 bases align to TRBD1. CDR1 and CDR2 (germline): KGHSH, LQKENI. V lost 2 bases, J lost 4 bases, and 5 bases stayed unmatched. The CDR3 contains 14 residues. Here the CDR3 reads CASSPTRTGYEQYF. CDR3 bases: TGTGCCAGCTCACCAACTAGGACAGGTTACGAGCAGTACTTC.

The table lists this clonotype with many counts. The chain couples TRBV12-3 or TRBV12-4 to TRBJ1-2; D gene uncertain. Trimming stripped 3 bases from V and 0 bases from J, with 11 bases between. The CDR3 is 15 amino acids. In DNA, the CDR3 is TGTGCCAGCAGTTTTGGGTCCCGAGCTAACTATGGCTACACCTTC. This sequence encodes CASSFGSRANYGYTF.

V usage is TRBV6-1 and J usage is TRBJ2-6; D gene ambiguous. The CDR3 length is 14 residues. The ends were cut back, 6 bases at V and 0 bases at J, with 6 bases in the middle. Germline CDR1 is MNHNS and CDR2 is SASEGT. In nucleotides, the CDR3 is TGTGCCAGCAGGGTCTTCTCTGGGGCCAACGTCCTGACTTTC. Amino acid sequence: CASRVFSGANVLTF.

This clonotype has a count of ten or more. The rearrangement joins TRBV6-1 to TRBJ2-6; D call uncertain. The CDR3 is 13 amino acids. V was pared by 8 bases and J by 2 bases, with 7 bases between. The germline CDR1 and CDR2 sequences are MNHNS and SASEGT. Written as DNA, the CDR3 is TGTGCCAGCGAGGTGGCTGGGGCCAACGTCCTGACTTTC. Protein product: CASEVAGANVLTF.

This clonotype was observed at least ten times. The gene calls are TRBV28 and TRBJ2-7, with D possibly TRBD1 on 6 matching bases. Germline lookup yields CDR1 MDHEN and CDR2 SYDVKM. The CDR3 has 15 amino acids. V gave up 1 base and J gave up 7 bases, with 17 bases separating them. The CDR3: CASSLSVGQGLEQYF. The DNA of the CDR3 is TGTGCCAGCAGTTTATCGGTCGGTCAGGGGTTGGAGCAGTACTTC.

This clonotype was seen only a few times. This rearrangement joins TRBV6-2 or TRBV6-3 to TRBJ1-5; D not resolved. The germline gives CDR1 MNHEY, CDR2 SVGEGT. This CDR3 contains 14 residues. The V end lost 2 bases, the J end lost 9 bases, and 14 bases lay between the germline ends. CDR3 amino acids: CASSYEGLHLPQHF. DNA of the CDR3: TGTGCCAGCAGTTACGAAGGGCTCCATCTGCCCCAGCATTTT.

This clonotype was detected many times. The chain has TRBV28 and TRBJ1-6; no clear D gene. The CDR3 extends over 12 amino acids. Germline CDR1 and CDR2: MDHEN and SYDVKM. V gave up 7 bases and J gave up 10 bases, with 11 bases separating them. CDR3 protein: CASKAGGSPLHF. The CDR3 DNA is TGTGCCAGCAAGGCGGGTGGCTCACCCCTCCACTTT.

This clonotype was detected many times. This chain uses TRBV15 with TRBJ2-5; D is uncertain. This CDR3 spans 16 amino acids. Trimming cost V 0 bases and J 3 bases, with 14 bases left between them. The germline gives CDR1 LNHNV, CDR2 YYDKDF (reference sequence). The CDR3 spells CATSREQLYPKETQYF. The DNA for the CDR3 is TGTGCCACCAGCAGAGAGCAGCTATACCCCAAAGAGACCCAGTACTTC. Combining the CDR3 with reference TRBV15 and TRBJ2-5 gives the whole variable domain DAMVIQNPRYQVTQFGKPVTLSCSQTLNHNVMYWYQQKSSQAPKLLFHYYDKDFNNEADTPDNFQSRRPNTSFCFLDIRSPGLGDTAMYLCATSREQLYPKETQYFGPGTRLLVL.

This rearrangement joins TRBV7-9 to TRBJ2-2; 12 positions match TRBD1. Germline CDR1 SEHNR, CDR2 FQNEAQ (reference sequence). The CDR3 spans 14 residues. Germline trimming cut 6 bases from V and 7 bases from J; bases unmatched to any gene: 3. The CDR3 reads CASRGTGGDGELFF. The CDR3 DNA reads TGTGCCAGCAGAGGGACAGGGGGCGACGGGGAGCTGTTTTTT.

The rearrangement uses TRBV11-2 and TRBJ2-2; 10 nucleotides match TRBD2. The CDR3 is 16 amino acids. Germline loops: CDR1 SGHAT, CDR2 FQNNGV. V dropped 4 bases and J dropped 5; count of bases not matched to a gene: 7. The CDR3 loop is CASSYLAGGGTGELFF. For the CDR3, the DNA is TGTGCCAGCAGCTATTTAGCGGGAGGCGGGACCGGGGAGCTGTTTTTT.

The chain recombines TRBV20-1 with TRBJ2-4; D uncertain. The ends were cut back, 6 bases at V and 11 bases at J, with 11 bases in the middle. The CDR3 has 10 amino acids. Germline V lookup: CDR1 DFQATT, CDR2 SNEGSKA (reference sequence). The CDR3: CSANDLFQYF. Written as DNA, the CDR3 is TGCAGTGCCAACGACTTGTTTCAGTACTTC.

This clonotype has a count of ten or more. V gene TRBV4-1 combines with J gene TRBJ2-7, with 8 bases that match TRBD1. Looked up from germline, CDR1 is MGHRA and CDR2 is YSYEKL. V gave up 4 bases and J gave up 0 bases; unmatched junction bases: 5. This CDR3 region has 15 residues. The CDR3 nucleotides read TGCGCCAGCAGCCTGGGCAGGGGGCCCTCCTACGAGCAGTACTTC. It is translated as CASSLGRGPSYEQYF.

This clonotype has at least ten counts. The junction and the germline gene differ at one end; a read error may be behind it. The chain combines TRBV9 with TRBJ2-2; possibly TRBD2 for D (6 bases). Germline values: CDR1 SGDLS, CDR2 YYNGEE. This CDR3 has 13 amino acids. In nucleotides, the CDR3 is TGTGCCAGTAGCGGTGCGAACACCGGGGAGCTGTTTTTT. This sequence encodes CASSGANTGELFF.

This clonotype was counted between two and nine times. The V call is TRBV5-1, the J call TRBJ2-1, with a weak D call TRBD1 (5 bases). The germline gives CDR1 SGHRS, CDR2 YFSETQ. The CDR3 consists of 14 residues. V was clipped by 0 bases and J by 7 bases, with 11 bases between them. For the CDR3, the DNA is TGCGCCAGCAGCTTGGATCAGGGTTGGAATGAGCAGTTCTTC. This sequence encodes CASSLDQGWNEQFF.

This clonotype was seen ten or more times. CDR3: CAISESFGSGANVLTF. CDR3 nucleotide sequence: TGTGCCATCAGTGAGTCATTCGGCTCTGGGGCCAACGTCCTGACTTTC. The J gene is TRBJ2-6, the V gene TRBV10-3; D not certain. Per germline, CDR1 ENHRY and CDR2 SYGVKD. This CDR3 spans 16 amino acids. V shed 0 bases and J shed 0 bases, with 6 bases lying between them.

Only a few counts were recorded for this clonotype. A single base separates this from a much larger clone, so it may be a read error. V is TRBV2 and J is TRBJ2-2; 16 bases line up with TRBD2. J gave up 4 bases and V 8 bases, and 10 bases lay outside the gene matches. The CDR3 is made up of 18 amino acids. Germline V gene sequence: CDR1 SNHLY, CDR2 FYNNEI. This chain's CDR3 is CASAGTSGRAEFTGELFF. DNA for the CDR3: TGTGCCAGCGCAGGGACTAGCGGGAGGGCGGAATTCACCGGGGAGCTGTTTTTT.

This rearrangement joins TRBV11-2 to TRBJ2-5; no clear D gene. From germline, CDR1 is SGHAT and CDR2 FQNNGV. The CDR3 is made up of 12 amino acids. V was clipped by 0 bases and J by 6 bases, with 5 bases between them. The DNA for the CDR3 is TGTGCCAGCAGCTTAGACCCGAAGACCCAGTACTTC. As protein: CASSLDPKTQYF.

The chain couples TRBV4-1 to TRBJ2-7; D is possibly TRBD1 or TRBD2 (5 bases each). This CDR3 region has 17 residues. V was trimmed by 1 base and J by 7 bases, leaving 23 bases between them. The germline gives CDR1 MGHRA, CDR2 YSYEKL. CDR3 in amino acids: CASSQVLFRDREDEQYF. In DNA, the CDR3 is TGCGCCAGCAGCCAAGTCCTTTTCCGGGACCGCGAAGATGAGCAGTACTTC.

In this sample, this clonotype turned up many times. This chain connects TRBV28 to TRBJ2-3; 7 bases map to TRBD1. Germline V gene sequence: CDR1 MDHEN, CDR2 SYDVKM. The trim removed 5 bases at V and 2 bases at J, leaving 7 bases unmatched. This CDR3 has 15 amino acids. The CDR3 sequence is CASSLRQGPTDTQYF. DNA for the CDR3: TGTGCCAGCAGTCTAAGACAGGGCCCCACAGATACGCAGTATTTT.

At least ten counts were recorded for this clonotype. The chain has TRBV28 and TRBJ2-1; D call uncertain. CDR3 size: 13 residues. CDR1 MDHEN and CDR2 SYDVKM come from the germline V gene. With 3 bases removed from V and 6 bases from J, the gap between germline ends came to 9 bases. The CDR3 bases are TGTGCCAGCAGTTTTGGGCACCGCAATGAGCAGTTCTTC. It encodes CASSFGHRNEQFF. Using reference TRBV28 and TRBJ2-1 for the parts outside the CDR3, the full variable domain is DVKVTQSSRYLVKRTGEKVFLECVQDMDHENMFWYRQDPGLGLRLIYFSYDVKMKEKGDIPEGYSVSREKKERFSLILESASTNQTSMYLCASSFGHRNEQFFGPGTRLTVL.

This clonotype was detected many times. The CDR3 reads CASSPTRQGTDTQYF. CDR3 in DNA: TGTGCCAGCAGCCCCACCCGACAGGGCACAGATACGCAGTATTTT. The chain couples TRBV5-5 to TRBJ2-3; a weak D match, TRBD1 (6 bases). V lost 4 bases, J lost 1 base, and 13 bases lay in between. CDR3 length equals 15 residues. Germline assignment: CDR1 SGHKS and CDR2 YYEKEE (reference sequence).